This record looks at one T cell receptor (beta chain) sequence and its context. Its specificity is unknown. From germline, CDR1 is MNHNS and CDR2 SASEGT. V dropped 10 bases and J dropped 6; count of bases not matched to a gene: 13. CDR3 size: 16 residues. The sample comes from a study of CD8 T cells in ankylosing spondylitis. It was by quantitative 5'-RACE with molecular barcodes that TCR beta libraries were made. TCRdb recomputed calls from the 5' RACE reads with MiXCR, one row per CDR3 protein. The sample lists hundreds of thousands of distinct CDR3 sequences, about 17% occurring once. Points from the study as a whole: What appeared characteristic of ankylosing spondylitis blood was a TCR beta motif of eight or nine highly homologous variants. Disease-associated clones were reportedly significantly overrepresented in matched ankylosing spondylitis synovial fluid.

The J gene is TRBJ2-5, the V gene TRBV6-1; TRBD2 matches 14 bases. The sample comprised blood, either unsorted or a sorted T cell fraction (not recorded which). The receptor's source is a male donor with ankylosing spondylitis. The DNA of the CDR3 is TGTGCCACCGCCCACCTAGGGACTAGCGGGAGAAAGACCCAGTACTTC. Amino acids: CATAHLGTSGRKTQYF.